Here is one T cell receptor (beta chain) with its context. Its specificity is not known. The record originates from a study of shared clonotypes between healthy human individuals. The method was immunoSEQ multiplex PCR; TCRdb's version includes in-frame clones alone and lacks a portion of them. Altogether about 460,000 clones are present, roughly three quarters being singletons, with the ten largest covering more than 10%. Participating donors were healthy, HIV-negative adults free of recent acute infections or vaccinations. Whole-study findings and limits: Investigators collected only blood, and repertoires in tissues likely differ.

Material for sequencing was PBMCs. This sequence originates from a woman between 40 and 50 years old in good health. Some clones in this sample may be carry-over from other donors' samples.

The DNA of the CDR3 is TGTGCCAGCGCCAGGGTTTCCCACGAGCAGTACTTC. Translated, it gives CASARVSHEQYF. The genes are TRBV6-1 and TRBJ2-5, with D maybe TRBD1 (5 bases). TRBJ2-7 matches the DNA end more closely, so the J call is doubtful. Germline V CDR1 and CDR2: MNHNS, SASEGT. This CDR3 comprises 12 residues.